This T cell receptor beta chain was obtained from a study of technical replicates of blood from a handful of donors. Only in-frame clones appear in the TCRdb table, and some are missing; sequencing was by immunoSEQ multiplex PCR. Of around 79,000 clones in the sample, about 90% are singletons; the top ten hold about 0.38%. The CDR3 sequence is 14 residues long. Germline V gene lookup returns CDR1 MNHEY and CDR2 SMNVEV (reference sequence). Trimming took 2 bases from V and 3 from J, leaving 8 bases between them. The chain combines TRBV27 with TRBJ1-5; D gene ambiguous. The clonotype was recovered from a human donor in good health. Some clones in this sample may be carry-over from other donors' samples. The sample taken for sequencing was T cells isolated from PBMCs. DNA of the CDR3: TGTGCCAGCAGTTTAATGGCATACAATCAGCCCCAGCATTTT. Protein sequence: CASSLMAYNQPQHF.